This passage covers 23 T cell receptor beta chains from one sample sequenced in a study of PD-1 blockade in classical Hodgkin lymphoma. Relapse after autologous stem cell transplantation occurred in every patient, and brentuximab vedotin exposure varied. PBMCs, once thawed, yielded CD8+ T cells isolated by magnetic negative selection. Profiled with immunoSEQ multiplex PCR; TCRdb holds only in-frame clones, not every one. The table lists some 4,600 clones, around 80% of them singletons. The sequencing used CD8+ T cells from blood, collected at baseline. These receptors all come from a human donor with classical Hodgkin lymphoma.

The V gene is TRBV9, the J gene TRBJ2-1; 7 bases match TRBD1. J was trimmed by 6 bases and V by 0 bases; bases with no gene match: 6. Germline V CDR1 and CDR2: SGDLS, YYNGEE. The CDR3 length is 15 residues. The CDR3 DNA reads TGTGCCAGCAGCGTAGGTCGTTCAGGGGGCAATGAGCAGTTCTTC. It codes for CASSVGRSGGNEQFF.

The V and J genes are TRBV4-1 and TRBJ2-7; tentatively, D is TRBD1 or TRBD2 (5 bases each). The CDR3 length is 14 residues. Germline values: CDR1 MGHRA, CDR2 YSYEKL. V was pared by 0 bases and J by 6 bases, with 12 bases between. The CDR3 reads CASSQDWGRGEQYF. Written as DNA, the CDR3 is TGCGCCAGCAGCCAAGATTGGGGACGGGGCGAGCAGTACTTC.

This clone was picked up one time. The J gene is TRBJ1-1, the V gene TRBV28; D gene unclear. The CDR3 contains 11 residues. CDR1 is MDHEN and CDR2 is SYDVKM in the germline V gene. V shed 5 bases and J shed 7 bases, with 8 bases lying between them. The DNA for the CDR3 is TGTGCCAGCAGTGGCGCGTTTGAAGCTTTCTTT. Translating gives CASSGAFEAFF.

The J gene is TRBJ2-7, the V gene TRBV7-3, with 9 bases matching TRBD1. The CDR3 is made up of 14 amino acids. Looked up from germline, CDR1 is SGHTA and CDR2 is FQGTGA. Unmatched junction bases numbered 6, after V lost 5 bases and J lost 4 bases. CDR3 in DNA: TGTGCCAGCAGCCTGACAGGGGGGATGTACGAGCAGTACTTC. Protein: CASSLTGGMYEQYF.

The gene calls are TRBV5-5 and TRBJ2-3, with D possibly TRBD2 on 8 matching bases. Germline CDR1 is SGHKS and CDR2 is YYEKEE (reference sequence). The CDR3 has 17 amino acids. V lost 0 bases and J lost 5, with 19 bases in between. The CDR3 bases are TGTGCCAGCAGCTTGGCGGGAGGGGGCGCCCCCGAAGATACGCAGTATTTT. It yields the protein CASSLAGGGAPEDTQYF.

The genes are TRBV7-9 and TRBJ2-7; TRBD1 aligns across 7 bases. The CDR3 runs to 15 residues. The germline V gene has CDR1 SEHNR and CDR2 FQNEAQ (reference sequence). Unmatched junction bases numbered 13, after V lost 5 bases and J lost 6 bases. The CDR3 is CASSRIRGGPVEQYF. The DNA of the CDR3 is TGTGCCAGCAGCCGAATTCGAGGGGGCCCTGTCGAGCAGTACTTC.

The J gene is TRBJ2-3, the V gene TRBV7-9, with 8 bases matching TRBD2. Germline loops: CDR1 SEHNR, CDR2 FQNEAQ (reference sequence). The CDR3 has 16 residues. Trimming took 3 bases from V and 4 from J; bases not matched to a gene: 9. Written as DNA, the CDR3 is TGTGCCAGCAGCTTTCGCGGGGGGAACCGCGCAGATACGCAGTATTTT. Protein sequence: CASSFRGGNRADTQYF.

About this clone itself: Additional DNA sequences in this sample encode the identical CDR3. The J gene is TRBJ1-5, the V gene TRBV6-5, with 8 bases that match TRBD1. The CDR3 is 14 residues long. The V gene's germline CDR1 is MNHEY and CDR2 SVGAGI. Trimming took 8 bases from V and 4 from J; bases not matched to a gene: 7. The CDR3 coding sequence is TGTGCCAGCCGGAGGACAGGGAGGAATCAGCCCCAGCATTTT. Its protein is CASRRTGRNQPQHF.

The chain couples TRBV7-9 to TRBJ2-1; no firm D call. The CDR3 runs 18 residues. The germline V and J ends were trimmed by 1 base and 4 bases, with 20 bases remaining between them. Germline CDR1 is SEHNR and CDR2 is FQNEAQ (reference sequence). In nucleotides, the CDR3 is TGTGCCAGCAGCTTAGGCACCGGAGAAGTAGGTTGGTACAATGAGCAGTTCTTC. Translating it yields CASSLGTGEVGWYNEQFF.

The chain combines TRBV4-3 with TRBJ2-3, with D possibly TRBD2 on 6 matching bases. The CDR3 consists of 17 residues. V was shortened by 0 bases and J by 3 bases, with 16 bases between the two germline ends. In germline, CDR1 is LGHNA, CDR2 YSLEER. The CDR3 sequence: CASSQDGGNIETDTQYF. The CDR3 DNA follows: TGCGCCAGCAGCCAAGATGGAGGGAACATCGAAACAGATACGCAGTATTTT.

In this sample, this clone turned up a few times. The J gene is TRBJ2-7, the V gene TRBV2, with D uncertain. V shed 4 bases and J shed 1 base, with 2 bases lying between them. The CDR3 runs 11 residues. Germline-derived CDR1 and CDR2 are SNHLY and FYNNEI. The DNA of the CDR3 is TGTGCCAGCAGTGGGTCCTACGAGCAGTACTTC. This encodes CASSGSYEQYF.

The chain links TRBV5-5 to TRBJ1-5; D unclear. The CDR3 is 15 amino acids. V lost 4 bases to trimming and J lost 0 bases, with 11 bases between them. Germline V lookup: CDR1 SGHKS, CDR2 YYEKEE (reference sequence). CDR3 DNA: TGTGCCAGCAGCGATGAGGCTTATAGCAATCAGCCCCAGCATTTT. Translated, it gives CASSDEAYSNQPQHF.

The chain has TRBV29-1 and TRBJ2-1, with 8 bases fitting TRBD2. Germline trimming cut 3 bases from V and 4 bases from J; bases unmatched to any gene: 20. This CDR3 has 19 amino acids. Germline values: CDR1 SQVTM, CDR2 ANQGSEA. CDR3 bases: TGCAGCGTTGAGGGTGGCAGCCTCGGGGGCAGCGGGGGTTACAATGAGCAGTTCTTC. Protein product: CSVEGGSLGGSGGYNEQFF.

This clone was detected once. CDR3 sequence reads: CASSYGQGVTEAFF. The CDR3 DNA reads TGTGCCAGCAGTTACGGGCAGGGGGTCACTGAAGCTTTCTTT. This chain joins TRBV6-5 and TRBJ1-1, with 7 bases fitting TRBD1. The germline V gene encodes CDR1 MNHEY and CDR2 SVGAGI. The CDR3 consists of 14 residues. The ends lost 2 bases at V and 4 bases at J; junction bases unmatched: 4.

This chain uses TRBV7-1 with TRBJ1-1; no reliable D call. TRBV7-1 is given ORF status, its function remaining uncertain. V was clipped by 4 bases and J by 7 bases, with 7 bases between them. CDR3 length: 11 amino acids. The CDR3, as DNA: TGTGCCAGCAGCTTAGGGAGTGAAGCTTTCTTT. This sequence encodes CASSLGSEAFF.

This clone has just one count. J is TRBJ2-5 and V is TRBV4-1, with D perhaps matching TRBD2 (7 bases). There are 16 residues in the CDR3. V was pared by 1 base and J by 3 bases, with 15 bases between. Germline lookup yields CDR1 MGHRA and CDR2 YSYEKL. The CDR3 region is CASSQGGRGLEETQYF. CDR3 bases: TGCGCCAGCAGCCAAGGGGGGCGGGGGCTCGAAGAGACCCAGTACTTC.

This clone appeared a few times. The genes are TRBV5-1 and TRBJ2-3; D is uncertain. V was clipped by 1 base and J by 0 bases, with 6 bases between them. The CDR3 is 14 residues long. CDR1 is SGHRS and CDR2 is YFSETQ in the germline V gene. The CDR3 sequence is CASSLWGSTDTQYF. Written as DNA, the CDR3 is TGCGCCAGCAGCTTGTGGGGTAGCACAGATACGCAGTATTTT.

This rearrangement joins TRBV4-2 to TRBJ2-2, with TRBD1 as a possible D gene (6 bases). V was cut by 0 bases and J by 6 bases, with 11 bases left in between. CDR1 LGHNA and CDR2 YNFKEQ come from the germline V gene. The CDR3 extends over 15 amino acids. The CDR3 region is CASSQDYRAPGELFF. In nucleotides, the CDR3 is TGTGCCAGCAGCCAAGATTACAGGGCCCCCGGGGAGCTGTTTTTT.

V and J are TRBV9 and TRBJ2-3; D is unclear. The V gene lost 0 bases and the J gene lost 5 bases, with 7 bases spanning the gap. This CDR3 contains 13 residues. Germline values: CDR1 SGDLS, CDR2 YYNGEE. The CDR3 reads CASSVGGEDTQYF. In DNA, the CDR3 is TGTGCCAGCAGCGTAGGAGGCGAAGATACGCAGTATTTT.

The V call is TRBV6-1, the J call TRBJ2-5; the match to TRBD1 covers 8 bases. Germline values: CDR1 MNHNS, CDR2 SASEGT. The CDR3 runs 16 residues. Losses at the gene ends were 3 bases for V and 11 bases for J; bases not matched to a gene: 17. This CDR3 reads CASSDETGTGFWRQYF. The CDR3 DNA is TGTGCCAGCAGTGACGAGACCGGGACAGGATTTTGGAGGCAGTACTTC.

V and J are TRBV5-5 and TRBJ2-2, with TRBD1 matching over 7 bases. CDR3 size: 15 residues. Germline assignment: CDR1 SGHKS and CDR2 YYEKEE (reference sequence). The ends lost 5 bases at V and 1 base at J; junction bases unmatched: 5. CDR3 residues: CASRVRTGNTGELFF. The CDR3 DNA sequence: TGTGCCAGCAGAGTCCGGACAGGGAACACCGGGGAGCTGTTTTTT.

The DNA of the CDR3 is TGTGCCAGCAGCCAAGACGGGGGGGCTGGCAATGAGCAGTTCTTC. It translates to CASSQDGGAGNEQFF. The chain links TRBV4-2 to TRBJ2-1; 8 nucleotides line up with TRBD2. Germline loops: CDR1 LGHNA, CDR2 YNFKEQ. The V segment lost 0 bases and the J segment 6 bases; nucleotides outside the gene matches: 4. The CDR3 contains 15 residues.

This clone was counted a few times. The CDR3 nucleotides read TGCGCCAGCAGCCAAGCCTCCAATCAGCCCCAGCATTTT. Encoded protein: CASSQASNQPQHF. This chain connects TRBV4-1 to TRBJ1-5; D uncertain. This CDR3 has 13 residues. CDR1 is MGHRA and CDR2 is YSYEKL in the germline V gene. Trimming pared 1 base from V and 3 bases from J, leaving 4 bases between.